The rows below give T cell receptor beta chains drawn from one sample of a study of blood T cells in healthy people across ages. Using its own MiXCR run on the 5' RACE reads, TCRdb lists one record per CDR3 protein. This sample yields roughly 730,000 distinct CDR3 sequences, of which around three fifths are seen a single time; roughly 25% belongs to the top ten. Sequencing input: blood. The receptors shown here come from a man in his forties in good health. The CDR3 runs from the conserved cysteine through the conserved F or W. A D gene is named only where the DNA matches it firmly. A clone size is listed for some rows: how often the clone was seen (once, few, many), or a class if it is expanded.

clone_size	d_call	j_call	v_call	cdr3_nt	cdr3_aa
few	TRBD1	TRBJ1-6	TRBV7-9	TGTGCCAGCACCAGAAGGACAGGGGCCGGCTCCTATAATTCACCCCTCCACTTT	CASTRRTGAGSYNSPLHF
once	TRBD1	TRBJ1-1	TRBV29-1	TGCAGCGTAACCAGACAGGGGATCATGAACACTGAAGCTTTCTTT	CSVTRQGIMNTEAFF
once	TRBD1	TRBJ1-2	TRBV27	TGTGCCAGCCATGGGGGACAGGGGGATAGCTATGGCTACACCTTC	CASHGGQGDSYGYTF
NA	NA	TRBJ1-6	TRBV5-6	TGTGCCAGCAGCTTGAGATTCGGCCAAAGTTCACCCCTCCACTTT	CASSLRFGQSSPLHF
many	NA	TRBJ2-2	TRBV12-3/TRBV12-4	TGTGCCAGCAGGGTGTCCAGGGGGGGCGCCGGGGAGCTGTTTTTT	CASRVSRGGAGELFF
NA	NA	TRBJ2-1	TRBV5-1	TGCGCCAGCAGCTCTATTAGCACCAATGAGCAGTTCTTC	CASSSISTNEQFF
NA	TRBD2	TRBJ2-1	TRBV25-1	TGTGCCAGCAGTGTAGCGGGGGGGTGGGGTGAGCAGTTCTTC	CASSVAGGWGEQFF
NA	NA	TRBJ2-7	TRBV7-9	TGTGCCAGCAGCAACCGCGAAGAGCAGTACTTC	CASSNREEQYF
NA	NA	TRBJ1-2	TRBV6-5	TGTGCCAGCAGTTCCCGCGGAACCCAGAGTGGGGGGAGCTATGGCTACACCTTC	CASSSRGTQSGGSYGYTF
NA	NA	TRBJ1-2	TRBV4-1	TGCGCCAGCAGCGGATCGGGGGAGATCTATGGCTACACCTTC	CASSGSGEIYGYTF
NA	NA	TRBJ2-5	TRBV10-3	TGTGCCATCAGTGATGATGGCAGCACCCAAGAGACCCAGTACTTC	CAISDDGSTQETQYF
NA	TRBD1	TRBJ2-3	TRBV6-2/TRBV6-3	TGTGCCAGCATTACAGGGGAGATGGGCCCAGATACGCAGTATTTT	CASITGEMGPDTQYF
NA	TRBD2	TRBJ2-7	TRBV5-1	TGCGCCAGCAGAGTTGGGACTAGAGAACACGAGCAGTACTTC	CASRVGTREHEQYF
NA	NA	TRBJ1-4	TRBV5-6	TGTGCCAGCAGCTTGGGTCCCTCCACCGGGGCTAGAAATGAAAAACTGTTTTTT	CASSLGPSTGARNEKLFF
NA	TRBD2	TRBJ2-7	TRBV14	TGTGCCAGCAGCCGAGTAGCGGGCGGGCCCTACGAGCAGTACTTC	CASSRVAGGPYEQYF
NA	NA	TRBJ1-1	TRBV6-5	TGTGCCAGCACCAAACAGGGAACTAACACTGAAGCTTTCTTT	CASTKQGTNTEAFF
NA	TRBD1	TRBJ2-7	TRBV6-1	TGTGCCAGCAGTGAACCAGGGACAGGACCCTACGAGCAGTACTTC	CASSEPGTGPYEQYF
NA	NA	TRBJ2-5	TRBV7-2	TGTGCCAGCAGCTCCTACAGGGTGGGCAATGAGCAGTACTTC	CASSSYRVGNEQYF
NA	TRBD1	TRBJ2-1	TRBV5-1	TGCGCCAGCAGCTTGGGAGGGTTTGCGGGACAGGACTACAATGAGCAGTTCTTC	CASSLGGFAGQDYNEQFF
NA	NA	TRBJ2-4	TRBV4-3	TGCGCCAGCAGCCAGGCTATCAGGGAAAGCATTCAGTACTTC	CASSQAIRESIQYF
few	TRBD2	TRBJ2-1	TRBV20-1	TGCAGTGCTCCTTCAAGTCTAGCGGTCTACAATGAGCAGTTCTTC	CSAPSSLAVYNEQFF
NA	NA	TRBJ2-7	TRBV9	TGTGCCAGCAGCGGCCTGGGCTACGAGCAGTACTTC	CASSGLGYEQYF